The 9 T cell receptor beta chains reported below all come from one sample, sequenced in a study of T cell repertoires and leukemia-associated antigens. No antigens are known for them. TCRdb re-called the 5' RACE reads through MiXCR, storing one row per CDR3 protein. The sample records about 11,000 distinct CDR3 sequences, approximately 43% being singletons. Sequencing was done on a sample of CD3+ T cells sorted from blood and cultured. The origin of the receptors is a female donor in good health.

This clonotype was seen more than once but under ten times. This chain joins TRBV12-3 or TRBV12-4 and TRBJ2-5; 10 nucleotides agree with TRBD1. CDR3 length equals 14 residues. Trimming at V came to 5 bases and at J to 5 bases, leaving 5 bases not matched to a gene. The DNA for the CDR3 is TGTGCCAGCAGTCCGGGACAGGGGTCTGAGACCCAGTACTTC. This codes for CASSPGQGSETQYF.

By its share, this clonotype is medium-sized (0.01 to 0.1%). This chain connects TRBV5-1 to TRBJ2-1; the match to TRBD1 covers 8 bases. Germline V gene data show CDR1 as SGHRS and CDR2 as YFSETQ. After removal of 1 base from V and 6 bases from J, the junction contained 6 bases not matched to a gene. The CDR3 spans 15 residues. CDR3 nucleotides: TGCGCCAGCAGCTTGTCGGGACAGGAGGGCAATGAGCAGTTCTTC. This encodes CASSLSGQEGNEQFF. The variable domain in full, with the rest retrieved from reference TRBV5-1 and TRBJ2-1, is KAGVTQTPRYLIKTRGQQVTLSCSPISGHRSVSWYQQTPGQGLQFLFEYFSETQRNKGNFPGRFSGRQFSNSRSEMNVSTLELGDSALYLCASSLSGQEGNEQFFGPGTRLTVL.

As to this clonotype: No conserved phenylalanine or tryptophan ends this CDR3, so it is likely a read error. The CDR3, as DNA: TGCAGTGCTAGAGATCGACAGGGGGGGACTGAAGCTTTCTCT. Protein: CSARDRQGGTEAFS. The genes are TRBV20-1 and TRBJ1-1, with 9 bases fitting TRBD1. V was clipped by 0 bases and J by 5 bases; unmatched bases: 4. Per the germline V gene, CDR1 is DFQATT and CDR2 is SNEGSKA (reference sequence). The CDR3 runs 14 residues.

On this clonotype: The conserved closing phenylalanine or tryptophan is absent in this CDR3, likely reflecting a read error. The limits of the CDR3 on the DNA are not certain, so only TCRdb's listed CDR3 is given. CDR3 sequence reads: CSARDLMGMGGPGTEASS. This chain uses TRBV20-1 with TRBJ1-1; TRBD1, the table's D call, was not compared with the DNA. CDR1 and CDR2 from the germline V gene are DFQATT and SNEGSKA (reference sequence). The CDR3 length equals 18 residues, ends included.

On this clonotype: At one end, the junction sequence differs from germline, possibly due to a read error. V usage is TRBV7-7 and J usage is TRBJ2-2; no firm D call. CDR3 size: 14 residues. CDR1 and CDR2 (germline): SSHAT, FNYEAQ (reference sequence). CDR3 amino acids: CASSLRLGPGELFF. DNA for the CDR3: TGTGCTAGCAGCTTGCGGCTGGGTCCCGGGGAGCTGTTTTTT.

This clonotype turned up a few times. This chain uses TRBV7-6 with TRBJ1-2; 10 nucleotides match TRBD1. This CDR3 has 15 residues. V shed 5 bases, J shed 6 bases, and the junction held 9 bases outside the gene matches. In germline, CDR1 is SGHVS, CDR2 FNYEAQ. DNA for the CDR3: TGTGCCAGCAGCCCGAATCCCGGGACAGGGGATGGCTACACCTTC. Amino acids: CASSPNPGTGDGYTF. Filled out from reference TRBV7-6 and TRBJ1-2, the complete variable domain reads GAGVSQSPRYKVTKRGQDVALRCDPISGHVSLYWYRQALGQGPEFLTYFNYEAQQDKSGLPNDRFSAERPEGSISTLTIQRTEQRDSAMYRCASSPNPGTGDGYTFGSGTRLTVV.

This clonotype has a count of ten or more. Given a much more abundant clone one base away, this may be a read error. V usage is TRBV28 and J usage is TRBJ1-2; 7 nucleotides agree with TRBD1. Trimming took 10 bases from V and 3 from J; bases not matched to a gene: 11. CDR1 is MDHEN, CDR2 SYDVKM, per germline. This CDR3 has 14 residues. CDR3 region: CANEGKGAHYGYTF. The DNA of the CDR3 is TGTGCCAACGAAGGGAAGGGGGCTCACTATGGCTACACCTTC.

A remark on this clonotype: Being one base from a much bigger clone, this may be a read error. The conserved final phenylalanine or tryptophan is absent from the CDR3, which likely points to a read error. The V call is TRBV28, the J call TRBJ1-2, with 7 bases matching TRBD1. Germline CDR1 is MDHEN and CDR2 is SYDVKM. The CDR3 covers 14 residues. V lost 10 bases, J lost 3 bases, and 11 bases stayed unmatched. The CDR3 spells CANEGKGAHYGYTI. DNA for the CDR3: TGTGCCAACGAAGGGAAGGGGGCTCACTATGGCTACACCATC.

This clonotype has at least ten counts. This chain links TRBV7-8 with TRBJ1-5; TRBD1 agrees at 7 bases. After removal of 2 bases from V and 0 bases from J, the junction contained 10 bases not matched to a gene. The CDR3 loop spans 18 amino acids. Germline values: CDR1 SGHVS, CDR2 FQNEAQ. DNA of the CDR3: TGTGCCAGCAGCTTAAGGGGGGCCAGGGGGAATAGCAATCAGCCCCAGCATTTT. This sequence encodes CASSLRGARGNSNQPQHF.